This T cell receptor (beta chain) originates from a study of Ad26.COV2.S vaccination and SARS-CoV-2 variants. The wider study: Enrollment placed the donor in the COV1001 Ad26.COV2.S trial arm.

This CDR3 is 14 amino acids long. Germline loops: CDR1 SEHNR, CDR2 FQNEAQ (reference sequence). Between the trimmed V and J ends, which lost 0 bases and 4 bases, there was a span of 9 bases. Method: immunoSEQ multiplex PCR; TCRdb's copy keeps in-frame clones and lacks some. The sample holds some 500,000 clones, roughly 87% seen once. Regarding treatment: around 19 received Ad26.COV2.S at low or high dose, single or two shots; about 5 received placebo; per-sample allocation not given. Collection of the samples took place on day 63 after the first injection of vaccine or placebo. This material consisted of peripheral blood, taken in a trial of Ad26.COV2.S vaccine versus placebo. The chain joins TRBV7-9 to TRBJ1-2; D not resolved. The receptor's source is a person between 18 and 59 years old who received the Ad26.COV2.S COVID-19 vaccine or a placebo. Written as DNA, the CDR3 is TGTGCCAGCAGCTTAGCCGGGTACGGCTATGGCTACACCTTC. Amino acid sequence: CASSLAGYGYGYTF.